This T cell receptor (beta chain) was profiled in a study of blood T cell repertoires in COVID-19. The repertoire was sequenced with immunoSEQ multiplex PCR; TCRdb's copy has only in-frame clones and lacks some. Counted here are approximately 70,000 clones, 87% occurring once; the ten biggest clones make up roughly 3.1%. The CDR3 is made up of 15 amino acids. Trimming removed 4 bases at V and 1 base at J, with 14 bases between. Per germline, CDR1 SGDLS and CDR2 YYNGEE. Input material: peripheral blood. The V gene is TRBV9, the J gene TRBJ1-1; D gene unclear. The receptor was isolated from a woman aged 45 to 65 with COVID-19, enrolled during active disease. The CDR3 coding sequence is TGTGCCAGCAGCCTCGGACTGGGAGGGAACACTGAAGCTTTCTTT. Translating gives CASSLGLGGNTEAFF.